This TCR beta chain was obtained from a study of shared clonotypes between healthy human individuals. Study overall: Every donor yielded three CD4 naive, three CD4 memory, two CD8 naive and one CD8 memory plate.

Method: immunoSEQ multiplex PCR; TCRdb's copy keeps in-frame clones and lacks some. This sample has 2 million to 2.5 million clones; about 95% occur once, and the top ten carry 1.1%. Of note for this clone: The antigen is undetermined.

CD45RO-negative, CCR7-positively selected cells formed the naive CD8 fraction, excluding terminally differentiated effector memory CD45RA+ cells. From germline, CDR1 is MNHEY and CDR2 SMNVEV (reference sequence). Trimming took 3 bases from V and 2 from J, leaving 11 bases between them. The CDR3 loop spans 14 amino acids. Whole-study findings and limits: It was anticipated that sequencing depth would influence how many clonotypes donors shared.

Sequencing was carried out using naive CD8+ T cells sorted from blood. J is TRBJ2-7 and V is TRBV27; possibly TRBD1 for D (5 bases). This TCR was sampled from a man between 18 and 35 years old in good health. The CDR3 DNA sequence: TGTGCCAGCAGTTTTGTAGGGGCTACCTACGAGCAGTACTTC. This sequence encodes CASSFVGATYEQYF.